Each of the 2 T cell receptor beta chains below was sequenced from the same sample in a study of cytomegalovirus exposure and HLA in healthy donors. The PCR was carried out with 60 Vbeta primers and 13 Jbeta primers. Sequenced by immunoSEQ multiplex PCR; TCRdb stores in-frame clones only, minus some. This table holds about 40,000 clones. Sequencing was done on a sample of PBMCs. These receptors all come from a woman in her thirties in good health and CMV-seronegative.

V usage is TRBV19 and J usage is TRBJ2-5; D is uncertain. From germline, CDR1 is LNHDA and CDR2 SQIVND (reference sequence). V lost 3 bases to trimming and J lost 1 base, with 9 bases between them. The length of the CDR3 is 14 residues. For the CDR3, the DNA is TGTGCCAGTAGTATTCCAGGTCTCCAAGAGACCCAGTACTTC. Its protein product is CASSIPGLQETQYF. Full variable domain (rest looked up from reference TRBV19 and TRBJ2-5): DGGITQSPKYLFRKEGQNVTLSCEQNLNHDAMYWYRQDPGQGLRLIYYSQIVNDFQKGDIAEGYSVSREKKESFPLTVTSAQKNPTAFYLCASSIPGLQETQYFGPGTRLLVL.

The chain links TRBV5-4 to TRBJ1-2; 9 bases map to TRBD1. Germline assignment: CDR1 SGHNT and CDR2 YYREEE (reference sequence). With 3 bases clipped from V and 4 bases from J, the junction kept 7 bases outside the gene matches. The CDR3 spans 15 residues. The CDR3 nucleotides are TGTGCCAGCAGCTCGGACAGGGGAAAGGGCTATGGCTACACCTTC. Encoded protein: CASSSDRGKGYGYTF.